These T cell receptor beta chains were read from a single sample in a study of human T cells and chemical hapten exposure. Using its own MiXCR run on the RACE reads, TCRdb lists one record per CDR3 protein. Among over 300,000 distinct CDR3 sequences listed, more than 4.5% were seen once. Sequenced here: whole blood, sampled in connection with sensitization to the hapten diphenylcyclopropenone (DPC). The receptors derive from a woman between 45 and 60 years old with alopecia areata. Some clones in this sample may be carry-over from other donors' samples. Both conserved end residues are part of each CDR3. The D gene is left open where the match is weak.

d_call	v_call	j_call	cdr3_aa
-	TRBV20-1	TRBJ2-5	CSASAGSQETQYF
-	TRBV6-2/TRBV6-3	TRBJ1-5	CASSYSTSGSYNQPQHF
TRBD1	TRBV6-2/TRBV6-3	TRBJ2-5	CASRGTGEETQYF
-	TRBV29-1	TRBJ2-1	CSVADQGFNEQFF
-	TRBV4-3	TRBJ1-3	CASSQGSGAGNTIYF
TRBD1	TRBV5-6	TRBJ2-7	CASSPLARTGLAYEQYF
TRBD2	TRBV5-5	TRBJ2-7	CASTLGIAGGLYEQYF
TRBD2	TRBV7-2	TRBJ2-3	CASSPPWVAGLSTDTQYF
TRBD1	TRBV12-3/TRBV12-4	TRBJ2-2	CASSPRQGRRAGELFF
-	TRBV28	TRBJ2-7	CASSLVGSVGAPYEQYF
-	TRBV3-1	TRBJ1-5	CASSQGALSNQPQHF
-	TRBV6-2/TRBV6-3	TRBJ2-7	CASREVPYEQYF
-	TRBV30	TRBJ2-6	CAWRFGMGANVLTF
TRBD2	TRBV7-2	TRBJ2-3	CASSFAGTSGYTSTDTQYF
TRBD2	TRBV6-2/TRBV6-3	TRBJ2-3	CASSRPGLAKDTQYF
-	TRBV28	TRBJ1-5	CASRFGSNQPQHF
-	TRBV20-1	TRBJ1-1	CSARSGEELSSMNTEAFF
TRBD1	TRBV2	TRBJ1-5	CASSDRTGGKQPQHF
TRBD2	TRBV3-1	TRBJ2-1	CASSQGGGLVYNEQFF
-	TRBV12-3/TRBV12-4	TRBJ2-1	CASRYLRNEQFF
-	TRBV5-4	TRBJ2-1	CASSFVQGSYNEQFF
-	TRBV11-3	TRBJ1-1	CASSLQGKNTEAFF
-	TRBV9	TRBJ1-1	CATARGDNTEAFF
-	TRBV20-1	TRBJ2-5	CSAPEGSQETQYF
-	TRBV29-1	TRBJ2-1	CSVTQNNEQFF
-	TRBV9	TRBJ2-7	CASSAWDFGEQYF
-	TRBV2	TRBJ2-1	CASSELWEQFF
-	TRBV13	TRBJ2-6	CASSLGSYGANVLTF
TRBD1	TRBV5-1	TRBJ1-2	CASSSSGQGDYGYTF
-	TRBV11-2	TRBJ2-1	CASTLVSGANEQFF
TRBD1	TRBV3-1	TRBJ2-6	CASSQGELDRPFSGANVLTF
TRBD1	TRBV10-3	TRBJ2-3	CAISESTGNPDTQYF
-	TRBV3-1	TRBJ2-5	CASSQYTGQETQYF
TRBD2	TRBV7-9	TRBJ2-3	CASSSGLAGSDTQYF
-	TRBV28	TRBJ2-7	CASTSGGTGYEQYF
TRBD1	TRBV7-6	TRBJ1-2	CASSLAGTGLKDGYTF
-	TRBV12-3/TRBV12-4	TRBJ1-5	CASSMAGVRPQHF
-	TRBV7-6	TRBJ2-1	CASSKYRAGDSYNEQFF
-	TRBV12-3/TRBV12-4	TRBJ2-5	CASGRDTGIQETQYF
-	TRBV6-2/TRBV6-3	TRBJ2-2	CALTANTGELFF
TRBD2	TRBV5-1	TRBJ2-3	CASSTSGVTDTQYF
TRBD1	TRBV6-2/TRBV6-3	TRBJ2-2	CASRGTATRWLFF
-	TRBV2	TRBJ2-2	CASLPGGAYTGELFF
TRBD2	TRBV9	TRBJ2-5	CASSVGGGQETQYF
TRBD2	TRBV7-9	TRBJ2-7	CASTPDGGSPREQYF
TRBD2	TRBV5-1	TRBJ2-1	CASSPGTSGTGGDEQFF
-	TRBV13	TRBJ2-7	CASSLGRDPYEQYF
-	TRBV3-1	TRBJ1-5	CASSRDHRQPQHF
TRBD1	TRBV7-2	TRBJ1-1	CASSAQTGGLTEAFF
-	TRBV27	TRBJ2-7	CASRTLDKSDEQYF
-	TRBV21-1	TRBJ2-3	CASSKDDRWSTDTQYF
-	TRBV12-3/TRBV12-4	TRBJ2-4	CASSLVAVLAKNIQYF
TRBD1	TRBV11-2	TRBJ1-1	CASSPQGGNTEAFF
-	TRBV9	TRBJ2-1	CASAIYNEQFF
-	TRBV12-3/TRBV12-4	TRBJ1-5	CASSFGGEQPQHF
TRBD2	TRBV12-3/TRBV12-4	TRBJ2-1	CASSLFRAGSENEQFF
-	TRBV20-1	TRBJ2-7	CSARVAPQLSEQYF
TRBD1	TRBV5-4	TRBJ2-2	CASSHPGQGRAGELFF